This T cell receptor beta chain was sequenced in a study of CD8 T cells in Susac syndrome. V was trimmed by 4 bases and J by 9 bases, leaving 16 bases between them. Germline V CDR1 and CDR2: SEHNR, FQNEAQ (reference sequence). There are 14 residues in the CDR3. About this clonotype itself: Its specificity is not known.

RNA in amounts of roughly 0.5 to 1 ug was reverse transcribed with random hexamers. Multiplex immunoSEQ PCR targeted 54 Vbeta and 13 Jbeta TCR beta segments. TCRdb recomputed calls from the immunoSEQ multiplex PCR reads with MiXCR, one row per CDR3 protein. The sample shows roughly 140,000 distinct CDR3 sequences, roughly 95% of them seen only once. Sequencing of TCR beta was undertaken in CD8+ and CD4+ T cells derived from blood. Negative magnetic isolation gave CD8+ and CD4+ cells; FACS enriched CD8+ TEMRA. Study-level points and caveats: TCR sequencing and HLA analysis covered a relatively small number of individuals.

The rearrangement uses TRBV7-9 and TRBJ1-5; the D gene is possibly TRBD1 (5 bases). The source material was CD8+ T cells from PBMCs. This sequence originates from a human donor with multiple sclerosis. The CDR3 sequence is CASSSLQGGGPQHF. CDR3 DNA sequence: TGTGCCAGCAGCTCTCTCCAGGGAGGCGGGCCCCAGCATTTT.